This record concerns one TCR beta chain sequence. This specimen belongs to a study of T cells after somatic rescue of genetic block. This CDR3 is built from 16 residues. V shed 0 bases and J 8 bases; nucleotides not matched to a gene: 10. In germline, CDR1 is SGHNT, CDR2 YYREEE (reference sequence). Some clones are missing from TCRdb's copy, which holds only in-frame ones; the method was immunoSEQ multiplex PCR. The table has roughly 71,000 clones, approximately 91% seen once. The sequence derives from a man aged 25-45 years. The V gene is TRBV5-4, the J gene TRBJ1-4; 7 nucleotides match TRBD1. Sequencing was carried out using peripheral blood mononuclear cells (PBMCs). The CDR3 here is CASSLGTGTALEKLFF. CDR3 bases: TGTGCCAGCAGCTTGGGAACCGGGACAGCACTGGAAAAACTGTTTTTT.